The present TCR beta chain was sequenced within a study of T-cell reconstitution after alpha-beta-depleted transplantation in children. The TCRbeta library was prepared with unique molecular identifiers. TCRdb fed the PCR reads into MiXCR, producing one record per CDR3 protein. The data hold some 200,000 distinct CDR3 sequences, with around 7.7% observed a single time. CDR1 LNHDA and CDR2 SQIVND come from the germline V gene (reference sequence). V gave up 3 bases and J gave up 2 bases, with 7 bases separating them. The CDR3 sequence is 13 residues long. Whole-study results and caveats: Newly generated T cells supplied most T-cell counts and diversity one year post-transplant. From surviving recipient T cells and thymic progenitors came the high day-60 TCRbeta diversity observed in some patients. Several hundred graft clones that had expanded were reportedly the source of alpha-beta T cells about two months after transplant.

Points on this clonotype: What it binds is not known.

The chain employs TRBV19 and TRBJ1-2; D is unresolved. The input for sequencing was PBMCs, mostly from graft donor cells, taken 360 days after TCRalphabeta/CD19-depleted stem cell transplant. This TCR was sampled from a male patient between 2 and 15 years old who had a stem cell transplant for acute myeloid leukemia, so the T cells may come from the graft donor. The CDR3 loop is CASSIAVNYGYTF. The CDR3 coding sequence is TGTGCCAGTAGTATTGCGGTGAACTATGGCTACACCTTC.